This TCR beta chain was recovered during a study of CD8+CD57+ T cells in acquired aplastic anemia. Whole-study results and caveats: Researchers report that around 31 CD8+ CDR3 sequences appeared in both patients and controls.

The template for TCR beta VDJ and CDR3 sequence profiling was genomic DNA. MiXCR, applied by TCRdb to the reads, yields one record per CDR3 protein. The table lists a few hundred thousand distinct CDR3 sequences, roughly a third of them singletons. Only patients with CD8+CD57+ cell expansion on flow cytometry were chosen for sequencing. Per the germline V gene, CDR1 is LGHNA and CDR2 is YSLEER. Trimming removed 1 base at V and 7 bases at J, with 8 bases between. The CDR3 has 13 amino acids. Regarding this clonotype: Its antigen remains unidentified.

The V and J genes are TRBV4-3 and TRBJ2-1; no clear D. Material for sequencing was sorted CD4+, CD8+, or CD8+CD57+ T cells (not recorded which) from PBMCs. The TCR was taken from a human donor with aplastic anemia. Written as DNA, the CDR3 is TGCGCCAGCAGCCAAGGCCCGGGTAATGAGCAGTTCTTC. It is translated as CASSQGPGNEQFF.